This TCR beta chain was found in a study of early T cells in non-severe SARS-CoV-2 infection. On the study more broadly: Sequencing was performed on bulk RNA from unsorted whole blood, leaving chains unpaired. The study's findings and limits: CD4 and private specificities were missed by VDJdb matching, which favored anti-spike CD8 responses.

This clonotype was found many times. Its antigen is currently unknown. Unique molecular identifiers tagged individual cDNA molecules. MiXCR, applied by TCRdb to the 5' RACE reads, yields one record per CDR3 protein. The table lists 35,000 to 45,000 distinct CDR3 sequences, approximately 6% of them singletons, with around 7.6% in the top ten. V gave up 4 bases and J gave up 7 bases; unmatched junction bases: 11. This CDR3 spans 15 amino acids. Germline V gene data show CDR1 as DFQATT and CDR2 as SNEGSKA (reference sequence). The specimen was whole blood. The gene calls are TRBV20-1 and TRBJ2-4; 9 nucleotides align to TRBD2. The origin of this receptor is an adult who was a healthcare worker with PCR-confirmed SARS-CoV-2 infection or an uninfected control (not recorded which). The CDR3 DNA is TGCAGTGCTATAATAGGCGGGGGGGCTGCGAACATTCAGTACTTC. This encodes CSAIIGGGAANIQYF.